Listed below are T cell receptor beta chains from one sample, sequenced in a study of early T cells in non-severe SARS-CoV-2 infection. From the 5' RACE reads, TCRdb called clonotypes with MiXCR, one entry per CDR3 protein. The table lists under 90,000 distinct CDR3 sequences, 11% to 15% of them singletons. The sample comprised whole blood. These receptors were collected from an adult who was a healthcare worker with PCR-confirmed SARS-CoV-2 infection or an uninfected control (not recorded which). The CDR3 runs from the conserved cysteine through the conserved F or W. A D gene is named only where the DNA matches it firmly. Clone size, where shown, is once, few, many, or a class for clones that have expanded.

TRBJ1-1	14	NA	once	TRBV30	TGTGCCTGGACCCTAATTACAGTGAACACTGAAGCTTTCTTT	CAWTLITVNTEAFF
TRBJ1-1	13	NA	few	TRBV28	TGTGCCAGCAGTGCTTGGCGACAGGCTGAAGCTTTCTTT	CASSAWRQAEAFF
TRBJ2-7	13	NA	many	TRBV7-2	TGTGCCAGCACCCTCCAGGGGTACTACGAGCAGTACTTC	CASTLQGYYEQYF
TRBJ2-1	14	TRBD2	few	TRBV5-1	TGCGCCAGCAGCGGGACTAGCGCCGCGTATGAGCAGTTCTTC	CASSGTSAAYEQFF
TRBJ2-7	15	TRBD2	few	TRBV20-1	TGCAGTGCTAGAGGACGACTAGCGGAGACCCACGAGCAGTACTTC	CSARGRLAETHEQYF
TRBJ1-1	13	NA	NA	TRBV6-5	TGTGCCAGCACCCGCGACAAGAACACTGAAGCTTTCTTT	CASTRDKNTEAFF
TRBJ1-5	14	NA	few	TRBV6-4	TGTGCCAGCAGCAGGGACCAGGGCAATCAGCCCCAGCATTTT	CASSRDQGNQPQHF
TRBJ2-5	15	NA	many	TRBV7-6	TGTGCCAGCAGCCACGGTGGGGGAACCAAAGAGACCCAGTACTTC	CASSHGGGTKETQYF
TRBJ1-4	12	TRBD1	few	TRBV29-1	TGCAGCGTTTGGACAGGGGATGAAAAACTGTTTTTT	CSVWTGDEKLFF
TRBJ2-6	19	NA	NA	TRBV5-1	TGCGCCAGCAGCTTGGCCGGAGCAGGGTACTACTCTGGGGCCAACGTCCTGACTTTC	CASSLAGAGYYSGANVLTF
TRBJ2-5	11	NA	NA	TRBV10-3	TGTGCCACGACGGACGCGGGGACCCAGTACTTC	CATTDAGTQYF
TRBJ2-1	15	NA	NA	TRBV10-3	TGTGCCATCAGTGGAGTGGGGAGCTCCTACAATGAGCAGTTCTTC	CAISGVGSSYNEQFF
TRBJ2-7	13	NA	NA	TRBV7-6	TGTGCCAGCAGCCCCCGGGATTGGCACGAGCAGTACTTC	CASSPRDWHEQYF
TRBJ1-1	11	NA	many	TRBV18	TGTGCCAGCTCACGAGAATCTGAAGCTTTCTTT	CASSRESEAFF
TRBJ1-3	12	NA	many	TRBV6-6	TGTGCCAGCACCGTACTTGGAAACACCATATATTTT	CASTVLGNTIYF
TRBJ1-3	13	NA	many	TRBV12-5	TGTGCTAGTGGTTCAGGGACAGGAAACACCATATATTTT	CASGSGTGNTIYF
TRBJ1-1	13	NA	few	TRBV10-3	TGTGCCATCAGTGAAGGGCTGAACACTGAAGCTTTCTTT	CAISEGLNTEAFF
TRBJ1-5	13	NA	few	TRBV5-6	TGTGCCAGCAGCTTGTCTCCCCATCAGCCCCAGCATTTT	CASSLSPHQPQHF
TRBJ1-1	12	NA	few	TRBV20-1	TGCAGTGCTAGCGACTGGAACACTGAAGCTTTCTTT	CSASDWNTEAFF
TRBJ2-7	12	NA	few	TRBV7-9	TGTGCCAGCAGCTTCCCAACAGGGAGGCCGTACTTC	CASSFPTGRPYF
TRBJ1-5	17	TRBD1	NA	TRBV12-3/TRBV12-4	TGTGCCAGCAGTAGGACAGGGGGCTTACTAAGCAATCAGCCCCAGCATTTT	CASSRTGGLLSNQPQHF
TRBJ2-7	16	NA	NA	TRBV4-1	TGCGCCAGCAGCCATATCCGGGGGTCCAGGTCCTACGAGCAGTACTTC	CASSHIRGSRSYEQYF
TRBJ1-3	13	NA	NA	TRBV29-1	TGCAGCGTTGGGGAATACTCTGGAAACACCATATATTTT	CSVGEYSGNTIYF
TRBJ1-1	16	NA	NA	TRBV4-1	TGCGCCAGCAGCCAAATCGCCCGGGTTAGAAACACTGAAGCTTTCTTT	CASSQIARVRNTEAFF
TRBJ1-4	15	NA	NA	TRBV7-2	TGTGCCAGCAGCCCGGGGGGGGCGCGAGGCGAAAAACTGTTTTTT	CASSPGGARGEKLFF
TRBJ2-1	15	NA	NA	TRBV4-3	TGCGCCAGCAGCCAAACTGTGGGGATATACAATGAGCAGTTCTTC	CASSQTVGIYNEQFF
TRBJ2-7	13	TRBD1	few	TRBV6-6	TGTGCCAGCGCCGGGACAGGGATGTACGAGCAGTACTTC	CASAGTGMYEQYF
TRBJ2-7	13	NA	NA	TRBV5-1	TGCGCCAGCAGCTTGGAGGCAGCCTACGAGCAGTACTTC	CASSLEAAYEQYF
TRBJ2-7	16	TRBD2	NA	TRBV12-3/TRBV12-4	TGTGCCAGCAGTACCTTCGGGCGGGGGGGCCTCAACGAGCAGTACTTC	CASSTFGRGGLNEQYF
TRBJ2-5	12	NA	NA	TRBV3-1	TGTGCCAGCAGCCAAGATGGAAAGACCCAGTACTTC	CASSQDGKTQYF
TRBJ2-1	17	NA	many	TRBV20-1	TGCAGTGCTAGGTGGGGGGTACTAGCTAGCTCCTACAATGAGCAGTTCTTC	CSARWGVLASSYNEQFF
TRBJ2-7	11	NA	many	TRBV6-2/TRBV6-3	TGTGCCAGCAGTTCAACCTACGAGCAGTACTTC	CASSSTYEQYF
TRBJ2-3	15	NA	few	TRBV4-2	TGTGCCAGCAGCCAATCCTGGACTGGCACAGATACGCAGTATTTT	CASSQSWTGTDTQYF
TRBJ1-1	17	TRBD1	few	TRBV2	TGTGCCAGCAGTGGAACTTTTAAGGGACAGGGGGTACCGGAAGCTTTCTTT	CASSGTFKGQGVPEAFF
TRBJ1-4	18	TRBD1	few	TRBV3-1	TGTGCCAGCAGCTTCTACAGGGGCGCTGGAGCAACTAATGAAAAACTGTTTTTT	CASSFYRGAGATNEKLFF
TRBJ1-5	16	TRBD1	few	TRBV20-1	TGCAGTGCTAGGGACCCCGGGACAGGGGGACATCAGCCCCAGCATTTT	CSARDPGTGGHQPQHF
TRBJ2-4	16	TRBD1	NA	TRBV7-8	TGTGCCAGCAGCTTAACGGGTCTGGGACAGGGAAACATTCAGTACTTC	CASSLTGLGQGNIQYF
TRBJ2-7	15	TRBD1	few	TRBV28	TGTGCCAGCAGTCGGGGACAGGGGGAAGCCTACGAGCAGTACTTC	CASSRGQGEAYEQYF
TRBJ1-3	14	NA	many	TRBV7-9	TGTGCCAGCAGCATCAGCAACTCTGGAAACACCATATATTTT	CASSISNSGNTIYF
TRBJ2-2	16	TRBD2	few	TRBV14	TGTGCCAGCAGCCACGGGACTAGCGGCTACACCGGGGAGCTGTTTTTT	CASSHGTSGYTGELFF
TRBJ1-1	14	TRBD1	few	TRBV12-3/TRBV12-4	TGTGCCAGCAGCTCGCTGACAGGGGAAACTGAAGCTTTCTTT	CASSSLTGETEAFF
TRBJ1-5	14	TRBD1	NA	TRBV29-1	TGCAGCGCCATGACAGGGGATAGCAATCAGCCCCAGCATTTT	CSAMTGDSNQPQHF
TRBJ2-1	14	NA	many	TRBV7-6	TGTGCCAGCAGCTCTAGGAAGGGAAGCAATGAGCAGTTCTTC	CASSSRKGSNEQFF
TRBJ2-3	11	NA	once	TRBV29-1	TGCAGCGTGGCCGGAGGAGCAGCGCAGTATTTT	CSVAGGAAQYF
TRBJ2-1	15	NA	few	TRBV7-3	TGTGCCAGCAGCCTGGGTCAGGGGCAGAACAATGAGCAGTTCTTC	CASSLGQGQNNEQFF
TRBJ2-7	17	TRBD1	NA	TRBV7-9	TGTGCCAGCAGCTTAGGCCGTAGGACAGGGGAGACCTACGAGCAGTACTTC	CASSLGRRTGETYEQYF
TRBJ1-6	13	NA	NA	TRBV14	TGTGCCAGCAGCCAAAGGAGAGATTCACCCCTCCACTTT	CASSQRRDSPLHF
TRBJ1-2	13	NA	many	TRBV18	TGTGCCAGCTCACCAGGGGAGGACTATGGCTACACCTTC	CASSPGEDYGYTF
TRBJ2-2	14	NA	NA	TRBV9	TGTGCCAGCAGCGTAGCGGAGAACACCGGGGAGCCGTTTTTT	CASSVAENTGEPFF
TRBJ2-7	12	TRBD2	few	TRBV7-8	TGTGCCAGCAGCTTAGGGGAGGGCGAGCAGTACTTC	CASSLGEGEQYF